This T cell receptor beta chain was identified in a study of cytotoxic CD8 clonotypes in ibrutinib-treated CLL. Overall study context: After median roughly 68 months, around 14 stayed in remission, approximately twelve progressed; responses approximately 24 partial, 2 complete.

Trimming removed 0 bases at V and 7 bases at J, with 17 bases between. Germline CDR1 reads SGHNT; CDR2 reads YYREEE (reference sequence). The CDR3 is 17 amino acids. The authors obtained roughly 2 micrograms of genomic DNA from cryopreserved PBMCs for TCR beta libraries. Measured with immunoSEQ multiplex PCR; TCRdb has only the in-frame clones, and not every one. The sample carries some 98,000 clones, around 80% recorded once. Details on this clone: Its cognate antigen is unknown.

Study results and caveats: Sample timing was unmatched between remission and later-progressing patients; lymph nodes unstudied.

The chain has TRBV5-4 and TRBJ1-6; D possibly corresponds to TRBD1 (6 bases). The sequencing used PBMCs, collected after 12 months of ibrutinib treatment. The sequence derives from a human donor with chronic lymphocytic leukemia. CDR3 in DNA: TGTGCCAGCAGCTTGGATTTACAGGGAGGGAGAAATTCACCCCTCCACTTT. Translating gives CASSLDLQGGRNSPLHF.